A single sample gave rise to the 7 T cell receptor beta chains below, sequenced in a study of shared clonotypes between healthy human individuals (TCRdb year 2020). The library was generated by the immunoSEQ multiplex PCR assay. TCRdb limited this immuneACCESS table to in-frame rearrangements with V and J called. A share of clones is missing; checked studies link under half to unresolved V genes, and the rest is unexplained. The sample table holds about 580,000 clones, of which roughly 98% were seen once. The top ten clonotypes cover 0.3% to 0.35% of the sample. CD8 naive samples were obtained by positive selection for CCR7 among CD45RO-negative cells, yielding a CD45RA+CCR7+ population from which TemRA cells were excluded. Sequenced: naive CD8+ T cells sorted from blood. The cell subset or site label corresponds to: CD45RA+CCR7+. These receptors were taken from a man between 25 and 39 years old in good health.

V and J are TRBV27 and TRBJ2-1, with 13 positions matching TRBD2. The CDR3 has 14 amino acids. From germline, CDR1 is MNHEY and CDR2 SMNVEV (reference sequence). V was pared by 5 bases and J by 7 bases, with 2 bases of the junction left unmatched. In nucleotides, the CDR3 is TGTGCCAGCAGTAGGACTAGCGGGAGTAATGAGCAGTTCTTC. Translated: CASSRTSGSNEQFF.

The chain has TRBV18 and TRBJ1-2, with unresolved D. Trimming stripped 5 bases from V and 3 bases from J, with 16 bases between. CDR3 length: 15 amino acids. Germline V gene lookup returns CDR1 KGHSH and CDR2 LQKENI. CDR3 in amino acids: CASSEVSGGYYGYTF. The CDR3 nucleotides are TGTGCCAGCTCAGAGGTGTCGGGTGGATACTATGGCTACACCTTC.

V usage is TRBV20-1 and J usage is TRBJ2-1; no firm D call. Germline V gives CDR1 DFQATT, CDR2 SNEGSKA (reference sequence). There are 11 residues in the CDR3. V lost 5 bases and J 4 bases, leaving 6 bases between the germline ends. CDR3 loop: CSAAEYNEQFF. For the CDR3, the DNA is TGCAGTGCTGCAGAGTACAATGAGCAGTTCTTC.

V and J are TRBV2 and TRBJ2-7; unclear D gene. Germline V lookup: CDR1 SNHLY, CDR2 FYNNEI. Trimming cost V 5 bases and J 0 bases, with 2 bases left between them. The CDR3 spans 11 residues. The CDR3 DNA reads TGTGCCAGCAGTCGCTCCTACGAGCAGTACTTC. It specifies CASSRSYEQYF.

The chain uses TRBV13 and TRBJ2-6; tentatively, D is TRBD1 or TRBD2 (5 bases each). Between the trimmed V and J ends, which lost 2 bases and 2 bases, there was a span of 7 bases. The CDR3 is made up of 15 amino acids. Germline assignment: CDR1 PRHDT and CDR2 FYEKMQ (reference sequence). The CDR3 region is CASSLMGAGANVLTF. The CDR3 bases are TGTGCCAGCAGCTTAATGGGGGCTGGGGCCAACGTCCTGACTTTC. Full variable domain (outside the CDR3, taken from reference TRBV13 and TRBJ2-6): AAGVIQSPRHLIKEKRETATLKCYPIPRHDTVYWYQQGPGQDPQFLISFYEKMQSDKGSIPDRFSAQQFSDYHSELNMSSLELGDSALYFCASSLMGAGANVLTFGAGSRLTVL.

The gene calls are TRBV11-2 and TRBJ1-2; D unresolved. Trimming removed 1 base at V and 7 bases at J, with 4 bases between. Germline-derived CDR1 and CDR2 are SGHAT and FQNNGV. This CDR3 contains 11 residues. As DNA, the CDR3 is TGTGCCAGCAGCTTAGTGGCTGGCTACACCTTC. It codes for CASSLVAGYTF.

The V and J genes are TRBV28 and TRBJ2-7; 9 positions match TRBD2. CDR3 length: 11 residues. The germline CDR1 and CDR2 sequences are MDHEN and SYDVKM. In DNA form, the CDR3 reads TGTGCGGCGGGAGGGCCGTACGAGCAGTACTTC. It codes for CAAGGPYEQYF. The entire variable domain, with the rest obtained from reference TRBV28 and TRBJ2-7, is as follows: DVKVTQSSRYLVKRTGEKVFLECVQDMDHENMFWYRQDPGLGLRLIYFSYDVKMKEKGDIPEGYSVSREKKERFSLILESASTNQTSMYLCAAGGPYEQYFGPGTRLTVT.